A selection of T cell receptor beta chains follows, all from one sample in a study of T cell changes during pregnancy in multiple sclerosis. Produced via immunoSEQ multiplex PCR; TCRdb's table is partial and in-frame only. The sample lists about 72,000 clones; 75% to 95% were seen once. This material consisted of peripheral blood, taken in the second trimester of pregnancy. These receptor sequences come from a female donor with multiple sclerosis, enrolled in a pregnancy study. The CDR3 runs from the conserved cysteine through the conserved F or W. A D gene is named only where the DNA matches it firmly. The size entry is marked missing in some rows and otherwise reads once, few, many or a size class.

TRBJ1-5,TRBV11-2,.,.,CASSSTGNQPQHF,TGTGCCAGCAGCTCTACAGGGAATCAGCCCCAGCATTTT
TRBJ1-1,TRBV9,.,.,CASSRVQGVGTEAFF,TGTGCCAGCAGCCGAGTACAGGGTGTAGGCACTGAAGCTTTCTTT
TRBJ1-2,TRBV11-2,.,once,CASSLASRGGYTF,TGTGCCAGCAGTCTAGCCTCCCGGGGAGGCTACACCTTC
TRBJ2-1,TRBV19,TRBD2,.,CASSIGTSGNNEQFF,TGTGCCAGTAGTATTGGGACTAGCGGTAATAATGAGCAGTTCTTC
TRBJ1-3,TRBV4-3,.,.,CASSPSTASSGNTIYF,TGCGCCAGCAGCCCATCCACCGCGTCCTCTGGAAACACCATATATTTT
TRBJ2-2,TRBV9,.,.,CASSVKGGRTGELFF,TGTGCCAGCAGCGTAAAGGGGGGGAGGACCGGGGAGCTGTTTTTT
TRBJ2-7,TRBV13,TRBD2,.,CASQRGRTYEQYF,TGTGCCAGCCAGCGGGGACGAACCTACGAGCAGTACTTC
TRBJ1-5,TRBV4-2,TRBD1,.,CASSLGTGEGNQPQHF,TGTGCCAGCAGCCTAGGGACAGGGGAGGGCAATCAGCCCCAGCATTTT
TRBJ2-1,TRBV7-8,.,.,CASSPGTSSNEQFF,TGTGCCAGCAGCCCCGGGACATCGAGCAATGAGCAGTTCTTC
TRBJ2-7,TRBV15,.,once,CATSRRAFSYEQYF,TGTGCCACCAGCAGACGAGCCTTCTCCTACGAGCAGTACTTC
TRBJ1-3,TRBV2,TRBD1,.,CASSADRVGGNTIYF,TGTGCCAGCAGTGCGGACAGGGTGGGGGGAAACACCATATATTTT
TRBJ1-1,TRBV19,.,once,CASNRGDPMNTEAFF,TGTGCCAGTAACCGGGGTGACCCCATGAACACTGAAGCTTTCTTT
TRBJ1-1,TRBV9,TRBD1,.,CASSEGDSSARAAFF,TGTGCCAGCAGCGAGGGGGACAGTTCAGCACGAGCAGCTTTCTTT
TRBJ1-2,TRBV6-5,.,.,CASSQRRGGYTF,TGTGCCAGCAGTCAAAGGAGAGGGGGCTACACCTTC
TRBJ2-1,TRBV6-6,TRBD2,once,CASSSSGGVYNEQFF,TGTGCCAGCAGTTCGTCGGGGGGAGTGTACAATGAGCAGTTCTTC
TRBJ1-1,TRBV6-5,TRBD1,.,CASNKRPGQGTEAFF,TGTGCCAGCAACAAAAGGCCGGGACAGGGAACTGAAGCTTTCTTT
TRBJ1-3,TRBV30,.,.,CAWTFLGGSSGNTIYF,TGTGCCTGGACCTTCCTAGGTGGGAGCTCTGGAAACACCATATATTTT
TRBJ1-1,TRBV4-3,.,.,CASSQGTGPGDSEAFF,TGCGCCAGCAGCCAAGGGACTGGACCGGGGGATTCTGAAGCTTTCTTT
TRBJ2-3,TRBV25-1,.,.,CASSPGSTDTQYF,TGTGCCAGCAGTCCCGGGAGCACAGATACGCAGTATTTT
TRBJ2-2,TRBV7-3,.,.,CASSLDRNTGELFF,TGTGCCAGCAGCTTAGACAGAAACACCGGGGAGCTGTTTTTT
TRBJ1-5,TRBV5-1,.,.,CASSLTGVGQPQHF,TGCGCCAGCAGCTTGACGGGGGTAGGACAGCCCCAGCATTTT
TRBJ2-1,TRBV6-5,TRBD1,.,CASTRQGSYNEQFF,TGTGCCAGCACCCGACAGGGATCCTACAATGAGCAGTTCTTC
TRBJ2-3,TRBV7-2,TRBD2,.,CASSLAGLATPDTQYF,TGTGCCAGCAGCCTGGCGGGACTAGCTACCCCAGATACGCAGTATTTT
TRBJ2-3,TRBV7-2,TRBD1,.,CASSYHRDREQYF,TGTGCCAGCAGCTACCACCGGGACAGGGAGCAGTATTTT
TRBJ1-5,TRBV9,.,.,CASSAPREGRGNQPQHF,TGTGCCAGCAGCGCTCCACGGGAGGGACGGGGGAATCAGCCCCAGCATTTT
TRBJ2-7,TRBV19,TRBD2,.,CASSLRSGGTSYEQYF,TGTGCCAGTAGTCTCAGAAGCGGGGGGACCTCCTACGAGCAGTACTTC
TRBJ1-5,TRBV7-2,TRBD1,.,CASSQADRGGNQPQHF,TGTGCCAGCAGCCAAGCGGACAGGGGAGGCAATCAGCCCCAGCATTTT
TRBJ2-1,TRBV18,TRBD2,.,CASSPPLAGLAGGPSEQFF,TGTGCCAGCTCACCACCGCTCGCGGGACTAGCGGGGGGCCCTAGTGAGCAGTTCTTC
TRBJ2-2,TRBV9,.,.,CASSAGGNTGELFF,TGTGCCAGCAGCGCCGGGGGGAACACCGGGGAGCTGTTTTTT
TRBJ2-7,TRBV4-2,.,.,CASSQAGVSYEQYF,TGTGCCAGCAGCCAAGCGGGGGTCTCCTACGAGCAGTACTTC
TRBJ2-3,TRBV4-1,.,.,CASMRFAAVADTQYF,TGCGCCAGCATGAGGTTCGCGGCGGTCGCAGATACGCAGTATTTT
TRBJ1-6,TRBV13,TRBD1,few,CASSIDRVGDSPLHF,TGTGCCAGCAGCATCGACAGGGTTGGAGATTCACCCCTCCACTTT
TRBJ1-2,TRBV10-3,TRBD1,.,CAISPQGKSNYGYTF,TGTGCCATCAGCCCACAGGGGAAATCCAACTATGGCTACACCTTC
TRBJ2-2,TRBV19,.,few,CASSTGAGELFF,TGTGCCAGTAGTACAGGGGCCGGGGAGCTGTTTTTT
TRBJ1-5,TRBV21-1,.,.,CASSKVFPGQGADQPQHF,TGTGCCAGCAGCAAAGTTTTCCCGGGACAGGGGGCCGATCAGCCCCAGCATTTT
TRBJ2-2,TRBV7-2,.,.,CASSVDRKPTGELFF,TGTGCCAGCAGCGTCGACAGGAAACCCACCGGGGAGCTGTTTTTT
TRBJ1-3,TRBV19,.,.,CASKGGGFRGNTIYF,TGTGCCAGTAAGGGCGGGGGCTTCCGTGGAAACACCATATATTTT
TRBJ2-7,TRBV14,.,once,CASSQAYKRAGQYF,TGTGCCAGCAGCCAAGCTTACAAACGGGCGGGGCAGTACTTC
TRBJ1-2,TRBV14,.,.,CASSQARGFYGYTF,TGTGCCAGCAGCCAAGCCAGGGGATTCTATGGCTACACCTTC
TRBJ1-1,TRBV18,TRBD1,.,CASSQRTGENTEAFF,TGTGCCAGCTCACAGAGGACAGGCGAGAACACTGAAGCTTTCTTT
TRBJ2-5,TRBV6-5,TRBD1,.,CASSPTGQAQETQYF,TGTGCCAGCAGTCCGACCGGACAGGCTCAAGAGACCCAGTACTTC
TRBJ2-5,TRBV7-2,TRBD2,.,CASSLTTSGGFQETQYF,TGTGCCAGCAGCTTGACGACTAGCGGGGGGTTCCAAGAGACCCAGTACTTC
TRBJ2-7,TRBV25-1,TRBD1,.,CASSSTGQGPHEQYF,TGTGCCAGCAGTTCCACCGGACAGGGTCCCCACGAGCAGTACTTC
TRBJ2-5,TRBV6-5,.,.,CASSYDTQETQYF,TGTGCCAGCAGTTACGACACCCAAGAGACCCAGTACTTC
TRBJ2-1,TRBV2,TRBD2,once,CASSRGGDRLGNEQFF,TGTGCCAGCAGTCGCGGGGGGGACAGACTAGGCAATGAGCAGTTCTTC
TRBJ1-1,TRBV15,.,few,CATSREGPEAFF,TGTGCCACCAGCAGAGAGGGCCCTGAAGCTTTCTTT
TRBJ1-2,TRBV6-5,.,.,CASRPTRTSYGYTF,TGTGCCAGCAGGCCGACACGAACCTCCTATGGCTACACCTTC
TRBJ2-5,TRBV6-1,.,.,CASSEAVGSQETQYF,TGTGCCAGCAGTGAAGCGGTGGGCAGCCAAGAGACCCAGTACTTC
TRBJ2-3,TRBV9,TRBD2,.,CASSGLAGRGTDTQYF,TGTGCCAGCAGCGGATTAGCGGGGAGGGGCACAGATACGCAGTATTTT
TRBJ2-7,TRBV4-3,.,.,CASSQDFRPNYEQYF,TGCGCCAGCAGCCAAGATTTCAGGCCCAACTACGAGCAGTACTTC
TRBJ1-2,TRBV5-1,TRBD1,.,CASSLGDRGSYGYTF,TGCGCCAGCAGCTTGGGGGACAGGGGGAGCTATGGCTACACCTTC
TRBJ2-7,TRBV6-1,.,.,CASSERGGSSYEQYF,TGTGCCAGCAGTGAACGTGGTGGGAGCTCCTACGAGCAGTACTTC
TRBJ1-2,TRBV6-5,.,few,CASTNPGEGYTF,TGTGCCAGCACCAATCCCGGAGAAGGCTACACCTTC
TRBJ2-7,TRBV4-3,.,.,CASSQDWRSYEQYF,TGCGCCAGCAGCCAAGATTGGCGGAGCTACGAGCAGTACTTC
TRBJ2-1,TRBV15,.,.,CATSRDARFYNEQFF,TGTGCCACCAGCAGAGATGCGCGGTTCTACAATGAGCAGTTCTTC
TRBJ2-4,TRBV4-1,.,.,CASSHPGENIQYF,TGCGCCAGCAGCCATCCGGGAGAAAACATTCAGTACTTC